These 22 T cell receptor beta chains were sequenced from one sample in a study of blood T cell repertoires in COVID-19. Measured with immunoSEQ multiplex PCR; TCRdb has only the in-frame clones, and not every one. This table holds under 250,000 clones, approximately 80% found once. Sequenced input: PBMCs or T cells enriched from blood (not recorded which). The receptors were sampled from a man aged 25-45 years with acute COVID-19.

This chain uses TRBV5-1 with TRBJ2-3; D possibly corresponds to TRBD2 (6 bases). The CDR3 sequence is 15 residues long. CDR1 SGHRS and CDR2 YFSETQ come from the germline V gene. The V and J ends lost 7 bases and 2 bases respectively, with 17 bases between them. The CDR3 DNA reads as TGCGCCAGCGCCCCATGGGGGGAGCCCACAGATACGCAGTATTTT. Translating gives CASAPWGEPTDTQYF.

The chain couples TRBV5-4 to TRBJ2-3; 7 bases line up with TRBD2. The CDR3 has 15 amino acids. Trimming removed 3 bases from V and 0 bases from J; junction bases left unmatched: 4. Germline loops: CDR1 SGHNT, CDR2 YYREEE (reference sequence). CDR3 sequence reads: CASSSSGVSTDTQYF. DNA of the CDR3: TGTGCCAGCAGCTCAAGCGGGGTCAGCACAGATACGCAGTATTTT.

The rearrangement links TRBV27 to TRBJ1-5, with 7 bases aligning to TRBD1. Germline trimming cut 4 bases from V and 3 bases from J; bases unmatched to any gene: 3. Germline loops: CDR1 MNHEY, CDR2 SMNVEV (reference sequence). The CDR3 consists of 14 residues. CDR3 sequence reads: CASSSQGTNQPQHF. CDR3 DNA sequence: TGTGCCAGCAGTTCACAGGGGACCAATCAGCCCCAGCATTTT.

This sequence joins TRBV25-1 and TRBJ1-2; possible D gene TRBD1, 6 bases. The V end was cut by 5 bases, the J end by 5 bases, with 15 bases between. CDR3 length equals 14 residues. Germline-derived CDR1 and CDR2 are MGHDK and SYGVNS. In DNA, the CDR3 is TGTGCCAGCAGTAGAGGGGGACAACCTTATGGCTACACCTTC. Protein product: CASSRGGQPYGYTF.

The V and J genes are TRBV3-1 (or the pseudogene TRBV3-2) and TRBJ2-3, with 9 bases aligning to TRBD2. Trimming took 5 bases from V and 3 from J; bases not matched to a gene: 6. The CDR3 extends over 15 amino acids. Germline V gene lookup returns CDR1 LGHDT and CDR2 YNNKEL (reference sequence). The CDR3 protein is CASSWRGGPTDTQYF. Written as DNA, the CDR3 is TGTGCCAGCAGCTGGCGGGGGGGCCCGACAGATACGCAGTATTTT.

The rearrangement links TRBV18 to TRBJ2-2; unclear D gene. This CDR3 spans 16 amino acids. V lost 2 bases, J lost 3 bases, and 13 bases lay in between. CDR1 KGHSH and CDR2 LQKENI come from the germline V gene. DNA of the CDR3: TGTGCCAGCTCACCAGGTGACGCAGGATACACCGGGGAGCTGTTTTTT. This codes for CASSPGDAGYTGELFF.

The chain is built from TRBV11-2 and TRBJ2-1; 11 positions agree with TRBD2. Germline CDR1 is SGHAT and CDR2 is FQNNGV. This CDR3 has 15 amino acids. Trimming at V came to 4 bases and at J to 6 bases, leaving 5 bases not matched to a gene. The CDR3 coding sequence is TGTGCCAGCAGCTCTTTAGCGGGGGGGCGCAATGAGCAGTTCTTC. As protein: CASSSLAGGRNEQFF. Filled out from reference TRBV11-2 and TRBJ2-1, the complete variable domain reads EAGVAQSPRYKIIEKRQSVAFWCNPISGHATLYWYQQILGQGPKLLIQFQNNGVVDDSQLPKDRFSAERLKGVDSTLKIQPAKLEDSAVYLCASSSLAGGRNEQFFGPGTRLTVL.

V and J are TRBV14 and TRBJ2-2; D gene uncertain. The ends were cut back, 0 bases at V and 5 bases at J, with 4 bases in the middle. Germline V gene lookup returns CDR1 SGHDN and CDR2 FVKESK. This CDR3 has 13 amino acids. CDR3 DNA: TGTGCCAGCAGCCAAGACAGAACCGGGGAGCTGTTTTTT. The encoded protein is CASSQDRTGELFF.

This clone came up a few times. The chain combines TRBV28 with TRBJ1-1, with a tentative D call TRBD1 (6 bases). The CDR3 has 13 residues. CDR1 is MDHEN, CDR2 SYDVKM, per germline. Trimming pared 2 bases from V and 4 bases from J, leaving 8 bases between. Here the CDR3 DNA reads TGTGCCAGCAGTTTAGGGACATTCACTGAAGCTTTCTTT. Translation: CASSLGTFTEAFF.

The chain joins TRBV28 to TRBJ1-5, with D uncertain. Looked up from germline, CDR1 is MDHEN and CDR2 is SYDVKM. This CDR3 comprises 16 residues. The V and J ends lost 1 base and 7 bases respectively, with 17 bases between them. CDR3 coding DNA: TGTGCCAGCAGTTTATCTGGGCAGAGGGAGGTACAGCCCCAGCATTTT. It encodes CASSLSGQREVQPQHF.

This clone was counted at least ten times. V and J are TRBV28 and TRBJ2-7, with 12 positions matching TRBD2. V lost 6 bases to trimming and J lost 7 bases; unmatched junction nucleotides: 10. CDR3 length equals 15 residues. The germline V gene has CDR1 MDHEN and CDR2 SYDVKM. The CDR3 DNA reads TGTGCCAGCAGCCTGAAACTAGCGGGGGGCTGGGAGCAGTACTTC. As protein: CASSLKLAGGWEQYF.

This clone was counted a few times. V gene TRBV6-5 combines with J gene TRBJ1-1; D unresolved. CDR1 and CDR2 from the germline V gene are MNHEY and SVGAGI. The CDR3 extends over 14 amino acids. V lost 4 bases and J 4 bases, leaving 13 bases between the germline ends. The CDR3 protein is CASSSQTFLTEAFF. Here the CDR3 DNA reads TGTGCCAGCAGTTCACAGACATTTCTCACTGAAGCTTTCTTT.

V usage is TRBV27 and J usage is TRBJ1-6; 9 bases map to TRBD1. The germline CDR1 and CDR2 sequences are MNHEY and SMNVEV (reference sequence). V trimming: 5 bases; J trimming: 6 bases; junction bases outside the gene matches: 5. The CDR3 contains 15 residues. This CDR3 is CASSPRTGVNSPLHF. CDR3 in DNA: TGTGCCAGCAGTCCCCGGACAGGGGTTAATTCACCCCTCCACTTT.

The CDR3 sequence: CASSLRQSYNEQFF. The CDR3 DNA is TGTGCCAGCAGCTTACGACAGTCCTACAATGAGCAGTTCTTC. The chain joins TRBV7-9 to TRBJ2-1, with D perhaps matching TRBD1 (5 bases). CDR1 and CDR2 from the germline V gene are SEHNR and FQNEAQ (reference sequence). The CDR3 covers 14 residues. Trimming removed 2 bases from V and 1 base from J, with 6 bases in between.

The rearrangement links TRBV5-4 to TRBJ1-1; D is undetermined. CDR1 is SGHNT, CDR2 YYREEE, per germline (reference sequence). Trimming took 1 base from V and 7 from J, leaving 14 bases between them. There are 14 residues in the CDR3. In DNA, the CDR3 is TGTGCCAGCAGCTTGCCTTACGGTTTTGATGAAGCTTTCTTT. This translates into CASSLPYGFDEAFF. Using reference TRBV5-4 and TRBJ1-1 for the parts outside the CDR3, the full variable domain is ETGVTQSPTHLIKTRGQQVTLRCSSQSGHNTVSWYQQALGQGPQFIFQYYREEENGRGNFPPRFSGLQFPNYSSELNVNALELDDSALYLCASSLPYGFDEAFFGQGTRLTVV.

The gene calls are TRBV20-1 and TRBJ2-3; D is uncertain. The germline CDR1 and CDR2 sequences are DFQATT and SNEGSKA (reference sequence). CDR3 length: 14 amino acids. V was shortened by 3 bases and J by 3 bases, with 13 bases between the two germline ends. The CDR3 region is CSASPLSRTDTQYF. The CDR3 region has the DNA TGCAGTGCTAGTCCCCTTTCCAGGACAGATACGCAGTATTTT.

A single count supports this clone. The rearrangement uses TRBV6-4 and TRBJ2-1; 7 bases fit TRBD2. The CDR3 runs 15 residues. V dropped 2 bases and J dropped 7; count of bases not matched to a gene: 8. The V gene's germline CDR1 is MRHNA and CDR2 SNTAGT. CDR3 sequence: CASSDLGGKLNEQFF. The CDR3 DNA is TGTGCCAGCAGTGACCTGGGGGGGAAATTGAATGAGCAGTTCTTC.

This chain uses TRBV7-2 with TRBJ1-1; D gene unclear. The CDR3 totals 15 residues. V was cut by 4 bases and J by 1 base, with 13 bases left in between. Germline-derived CDR1 and CDR2 are SGHTA and FQGNSA. The CDR3 loop is CASSSRPAGNTEAFF. The CDR3 bases are TGTGCCAGCAGCTCGCGCCCGGCGGGGAACACTGAAGCTTTCTTT.

The chain carries TRBV7-9 and TRBJ1-1; maybe TRBD1 (5 bases). CDR1 is SEHNR, CDR2 FQNEAQ, per germline (reference sequence). The V and J ends lost 7 bases and 8 bases respectively, with 14 bases between them. The CDR3 is 12 residues long. CDR3 amino acids: CASTGGVTEAFF. The CDR3 coding sequence is TGTGCCAGCACGGGAGGGGTCACCGAAGCTTTCTTT. The complete variable domain, with remaining parts taken from reference TRBV7-9 and TRBJ1-1, reads DTGVSQNPRHKITKRGQNVTFRCDPISEHNRLYWYRQTLGQGPEFLTYFQNEAQLEKSRLLSDRFSAERPKGSFSTLEIQRTEQGDSAMYLCASTGGVTEAFFGQGTRLTVV.

The chain recombines TRBV25-1 with TRBJ1-5; a weak D match, TRBD1 (6 bases). V shed 6 bases and J shed 6 bases, with 15 bases lying between them. CDR3 length: 14 residues. Germline V CDR1 and CDR2: MGHDK, SYGVNS. The CDR3 nucleotides are TGTGCCAGCAGCCCCGGGGGGGCTCCTCAGCCCCAGCATTTT. It specifies CASSPGGAPQPQHF.

At least ten counts were recorded for this clone. This chain joins TRBV4-1 and TRBJ1-1; tentatively, D is TRBD1 (6 bases). The CDR3 runs 15 residues. The germline gives CDR1 MGHRA, CDR2 YSYEKL. The ends were cut back, 2 bases at V and 0 bases at J, with 10 bases in the middle. CDR3 amino acids: CASSQYDRMNTEAFF. The CDR3 DNA reads TGCGCCAGCAGCCAATACGACAGGATGAACACTGAAGCTTTCTTT.

In this sample, this clone turned up a few times. The rearrangement links TRBV4-1 to TRBJ2-4; 7 positions agree with TRBD1. The J segment lost 4 bases and the V segment lost 3 bases, leaving 6 bases of the junction unmatched. The CDR3 is made up of 15 amino acids. The V gene's germline CDR1 is MGHRA and CDR2 YSYEKL. The DNA for the CDR3 is TGCGCCAGCAGCCAGGCCGGGACAGCTAAAAACATTCAGTACTTC. Translation: CASSQAGTAKNIQYF.